Following are 6 T cell receptor beta chains from one sample sequenced in a study of identical twins. Via MiXCR, TCRdb re-called the 5' RACE reads, giving one row per CDR3 protein. The table has 1.5 million to 2 million distinct CDR3 sequences, 25% to 35% seen once. Sequencing was carried out using cord blood. The receptors shown here come from a newborn girl in good health.

This clonotype was recorded once. The rearrangement links TRBV3-1 to TRBJ2-2; 8 nucleotides align to TRBD1. This CDR3 contains 18 residues. CDR1 LGHDT and CDR2 YNNKEL come from the germline V gene (reference sequence). The trim removed 6 bases at V and 6 bases at J, leaving 18 bases unmatched. The CDR3 DNA reads as TGTGCCAGCAGTCGGCACACACAGGGACAGGCCTCGTCCGGGGAGCTGTTTTTT. Amino acids: CASSRHTQGQASSGELFF.

The chain recombines TRBV14 with TRBJ1-1; no reliable D call. Germline CDR1 is SGHDN and CDR2 is FVKESK. This CDR3 region has 14 residues. V was shortened by 3 bases and J by 0 bases, with 8 bases between the two germline ends. The CDR3 DNA is TGTGCCAGCAGCCATAGGTTCATGAACACTGAAGCTTTCTTT. Protein product: CASSHRFMNTEAFF.

The chain's CDR3 is CSAYLGRTYEQYF. The CDR3 DNA reads TGCAGTGCTTACCTTGGCCGCACCTACGAGCAGTACTTC. This rearrangement joins TRBV20-1 to TRBJ2-7; D not resolved. Deletions cut 5 bases from V and 2 bases from J, with 13 bases between. CDR1 is DFQATT and CDR2 is SNEGSKA in the germline V gene (reference sequence). The CDR3 sequence is 13 residues long.

The chain joins TRBV20-1 to TRBJ1-2; D possibly corresponds to TRBD1 (6 bases). Germline V gene data show CDR1 as DFQATT and CDR2 as SNEGSKA (reference sequence). Trimming pared 4 bases from V and 0 bases from J, leaving 12 bases between. The CDR3 covers 14 residues. CDR3 DNA: TGCAGTGCTAACCTACAGGGCTCTAACTATGGCTACACCTTC. It codes for CSANLQGSNYGYTF.

The rearrangement links TRBV20-1 to TRBJ2-5, with TRBD2 identical over 10 bases. Germline-derived CDR1 and CDR2 are DFQATT and SNEGSKA (reference sequence). With V trimmed by 2 bases and J by 11 bases, 11 bases remained unmatched. The CDR3 totals 14 residues. This chain's CDR3 is CSARFRLAGAQQYF. In nucleotides, the CDR3 is TGCAGTGCTAGATTCAGGCTAGCGGGGGCTCAGCAGTACTTC.

This chain connects TRBV20-1 to TRBJ2-6, with TRBD2 identical over 8 bases. This CDR3 region has 15 residues. V shed 2 bases, J shed 1 base, and the junction held 1 base outside the gene matches. The germline CDR1 and CDR2 sequences are DFQATT and SNEGSKA (reference sequence). This CDR3 reads CSARLAGSGANVLTF. For the CDR3, the DNA is TGCAGTGCTAGACTAGCGGGTTCTGGGGCCAACGTCCTGACTTTC.